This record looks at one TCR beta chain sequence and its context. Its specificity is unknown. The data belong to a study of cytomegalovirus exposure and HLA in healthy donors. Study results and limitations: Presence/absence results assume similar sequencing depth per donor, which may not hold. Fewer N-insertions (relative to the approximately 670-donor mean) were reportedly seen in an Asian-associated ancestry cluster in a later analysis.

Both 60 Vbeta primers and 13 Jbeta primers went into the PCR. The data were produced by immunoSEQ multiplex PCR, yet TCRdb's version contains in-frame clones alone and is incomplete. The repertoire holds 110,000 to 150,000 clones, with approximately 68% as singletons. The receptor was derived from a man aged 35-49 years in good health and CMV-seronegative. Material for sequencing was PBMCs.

As DNA, the CDR3 is TGCGCCAGCAGCTGGGGGACAGGGGACTCCCGGACTGAAGCTTTCTTT. Its protein product is CASSWGTGDSRTEAFF. The chain employs TRBV5-1 and TRBJ1-1; 10 nucleotides agree with TRBD1. Losses at the gene ends were 3 bases for V and 5 bases for J; bases not matched to a gene: 10. CDR1 and CDR2 from the germline V gene are SGHRS and YFSETQ. The CDR3 is made up of 16 amino acids.